This T cell receptor beta chain originates from a study of cytomegalovirus exposure and HLA in healthy donors. General study findings and limits: Reports described diagnosis of cytomegalovirus status by the classifier as highly specific and sensitive.

Only one count was recorded for this clone. Antigen specificity is unknown. The donors comprised healthy bone marrow donors. A multiplex PCR was run with 60 Vbeta primers and 13 Jbeta primers. The method was immunoSEQ multiplex PCR; TCRdb's version includes in-frame clones alone and lacks a portion of them. The sample contains roughly 160,000 clones, roughly 88% of which appear only once. The CDR3 consists of 15 residues. Trimming took 6 bases from V and 0 from J, leaving 15 bases between them. Germline assignment: CDR1 MNHEY and CDR2 SMNVEV (reference sequence). The sample taken for sequencing was PBMCs. The J gene is TRBJ2-7, the V gene TRBV27, with D tentatively TRBD2 (6 bases). This clonotype was obtained from a man younger than 30 in good health and CMV-seropositive. The CDR3 DNA reads as TGTGCCAGCAGGGGCCTCGGGACTGGCTCCTACGAGCAGTACTTC. Translating gives CASRGLGTGSYEQYF.